Presented here are 14 T cell receptor beta chains from one specimen sequenced in a study of T cells in tuberculosis. Generated by immunoSEQ multiplex PCR, the TCRdb table keeps only in-frame clones and is missing some. The sample yields 6,500 to 9,500 clones, roughly 94% seen once. What was sequenced was PBMCs. Source of these receptors: an adult with tuberculosis.

This clone was found once. The chain has TRBV5-1 and TRBJ2-2, with 8 bases identical to TRBD2. There are 19 residues in the CDR3. Germline assignment: CDR1 SGHRS and CDR2 YFSETQ. V lost 4 bases to trimming and J lost 4 bases; unmatched junction nucleotides: 18. The CDR3 is CASSGLPGTSRGVTGELFF. Here the CDR3 DNA reads TGCGCCAGCAGCGGACTTCCCGGGACTAGTAGGGGGGTCACCGGGGAGCTGTTTTTT.

The gene calls are TRBV7-2 and TRBJ2-5, with 11 bases aligning to TRBD2. The tail of the sequence fits TRBJ2-7 better, so the J call may be wrong. In germline, CDR1 is SGHTA, CDR2 FQGNSA. The CDR3 loop spans 15 amino acids. CDR3 region: CASSLSTSGVYEQYF. CDR3 bases: TGTGCCAGCAGCCTCTCGACTAGCGGGGTCTACGAGCAGTACTTC.

The chain combines TRBV2 with TRBJ2-5; TRBD2 matches 8 bases. V lost 6 bases, J lost 5 bases, and 11 bases stayed unmatched. CDR1 and CDR2 from the germline V gene are SNHLY and FYNNEI. This CDR3 has 15 amino acids. Written as DNA, the CDR3 is TGTGCCAGCAGGCCGGGGGGGGGTAGACTGGAGACCCAGTACTTC. Its protein product is CASRPGGGRLETQYF.

The genes are TRBV5-1 and TRBJ2-2, with 9 bases identical to TRBD1. Per the germline V gene, CDR1 is SGHRS and CDR2 is YFSETQ. V trimming: 5 bases; J trimming: 1 base; junction bases outside the gene matches: 6. The CDR3 has 16 amino acids. CDR3 region: CASSRDRAQNTGELFF. The CDR3 nucleotides are TGCGCCAGCAGTCGGGACAGGGCCCAGAACACCGGGGAGCTGTTTTTT.

This chain links TRBV5-6 with TRBJ2-7, with 7 positions matching TRBD1. With V trimmed by 4 bases and J by 9 bases, 10 bases remained unmatched. CDR1 is SGHDT and CDR2 is YYEEEE in the germline V gene. The CDR3 totals 13 residues. The CDR3 here is CASSPEPRDRQYF. The DNA of the CDR3 is TGTGCCAGCAGCCCGGAACCGAGGGACAGGCAGTACTTC.

The V gene is TRBV6-5, the J gene TRBJ1-2; 8 bases fit TRBD1. V was clipped by 5 bases and J by 3 bases; unmatched bases: 5. Germline assignment: CDR1 MNHEY and CDR2 SVGAGI. The CDR3 covers 14 residues. The CDR3 nucleotides are TGTGCCAGCAGTCCAGGGGGCATTTACTATGGCTACACCTTC. Translation gives CASSPGGIYYGYTF.

The V gene is TRBV28, the J gene TRBJ1-1; D remains unclear. The germline V and J ends were trimmed by 7 bases and 6 bases, with 12 bases remaining between them. The CDR3 is 12 amino acids. Germline values: CDR1 MDHEN, CDR2 SYDVKM. The CDR3 nucleotides read TGTGCCAGCACTTCTAGACCGGCTGAAGCTTTCTTT. This codes for CASTSRPAEAFF.

The rearrangement uses TRBV5-1 and TRBJ2-7; perhaps TRBD1 as D (6 bases). There are 15 residues in the CDR3. V lost 0 bases, J lost 0 bases, and 10 bases lay in between. Germline V gives CDR1 SGHRS, CDR2 YFSETQ. This CDR3 reads CASSLAPGASYEQYF. For the CDR3, the DNA is TGCGCCAGCAGCTTGGCCCCAGGGGCCTCCTACGAGCAGTACTTC.

The chain has TRBV30 and TRBJ2-1; the D gene is possibly TRBD2 (6 bases). The V gene lost 5 bases and the J gene lost 10 bases, with 9 bases spanning the gap. The CDR3 length is 10 residues. The germline gives CDR1 GTSNPN, CDR2 SVGIG (reference sequence). In DNA, the CDR3 is TGTGCCTGGGGGGGGTTGGAGCAGTTCTTC. Translated, it gives CAWGGLEQFF.

This sequence joins TRBV2 and TRBJ1-4; 8 positions agree with TRBD1. Per the germline V gene, CDR1 is SNHLY and CDR2 is FYNNEI. This CDR3 spans 14 amino acids. V lost 6 bases and J lost 2; bases outside the gene matches: 2. The CDR3 region is CASRDRVTNEKLFF. In DNA form, the CDR3 reads TGTGCCAGCAGGGACAGGGTGACTAATGAAAAACTGTTTTTT.

The chain recombines TRBV10-1 with TRBJ1-6, with D possibly matching TRBD1 (6 bases). Germline values: CDR1 WNHNN, CDR2 SYGVQD (reference sequence). This CDR3 comprises 15 residues. Trimming took 0 bases from V and 10 from J, leaving 13 bases between them. For the CDR3, the DNA is TGCGCCAGCAGTGAGTCGGGGGGGGCGGTATCACCCCTCCACTTT. It codes for CASSESGGAVSPLHF.

The sample holds one count of this clone. The chain is built from TRBV9 and TRBJ1-1, with D tentatively TRBD1 (6 bases). The CDR3 loop spans 16 amino acids. Trimming took 0 bases from V and 5 from J, leaving 17 bases between them. The germline V gene has CDR1 SGDLS and CDR2 YYNGEE. The CDR3 here is CASSVGGLGANTEAFF. CDR3 nucleotide sequence: TGTGCCAGCAGCGTAGGGGGGCTAGGGGCGAATACTGAAGCTTTCTTT.

This clone was counted once. The chain carries TRBV9 and TRBJ2-1; 7 nucleotides align to TRBD2. This CDR3 is 18 amino acids long. From germline, CDR1 is SGDLS and CDR2 YYNGEE. Trimming cost V 5 bases and J 0 bases; bases outside gene matches: 14. CDR3 region: CASSDWGGGLSSYNEQFF. CDR3 nucleotide sequence: TGTGCCAGCAGTGACTGGGGCGGGGGTCTAAGCTCCTACAATGAGCAGTTCTTC.

In the case of this clone: Because the CDR3's place on the DNA is in doubt, the DNA is left out and the CDR3 is given as listed by TCRdb. V gene TRBV5-1 combines with J gene TRBJ1-1. The CDR3 sequence runs 13 residues, both termini included. Looked up from germline, CDR1 is SGHRS and CDR2 is YFSETQ. CDR3 in amino acids: CASSFGSGSPALF.